This T cell receptor beta chain was identified during a study of cytomegalovirus exposure and HLA in healthy donors. Concerning this clone itself: The antigen remains undetermined.

The study, taken as a whole, reports: There was a cluster of highly shared sequence variants that was likely a sequencing artifact.

The V end was cut by 3 bases, the J end by 4 bases, with 22 bases between. This CDR3 has 17 residues. CDR1 is SGDLS, CDR2 YYNGEE, per germline. The PCR used 60 Vbeta and 13 Jbeta primers. Profiled with immunoSEQ multiplex PCR; TCRdb holds only in-frame clones, not every one. The sample shows 150,000 or so clones, around two thirds of them seen only once. This TCR came from a man younger than 40 in good health and CMV-seropositive. V usage is TRBV9 and J usage is TRBJ1-2; D perhaps matches TRBD1 (6 bases). What was sequenced was PBMCs. Here the CDR3 DNA reads TGTGCCAGCAGCGCACGTCCACAGGGAACCCATACCTATGGCTACACCTTC. Its translation is CASSARPQGTHTYGYTF.